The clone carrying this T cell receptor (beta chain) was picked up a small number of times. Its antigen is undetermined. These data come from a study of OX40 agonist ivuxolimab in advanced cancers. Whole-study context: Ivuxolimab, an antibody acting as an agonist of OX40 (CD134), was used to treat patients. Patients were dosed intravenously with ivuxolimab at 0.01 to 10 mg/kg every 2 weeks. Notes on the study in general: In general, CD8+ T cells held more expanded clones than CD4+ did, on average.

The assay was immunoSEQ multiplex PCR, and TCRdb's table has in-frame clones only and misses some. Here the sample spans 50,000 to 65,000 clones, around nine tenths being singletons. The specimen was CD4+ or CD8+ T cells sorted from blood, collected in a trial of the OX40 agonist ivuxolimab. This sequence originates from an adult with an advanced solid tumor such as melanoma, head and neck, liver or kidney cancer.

CDR3 residues: CASSFYRVQETQYF. As DNA, the CDR3 is TGTGCCAGCAGCTTCTACAGAGTCCAAGAGACCCAGTACTTC. This chain joins TRBV7-8 and TRBJ2-5; D gene uncertain. Trimming took off 3 bases at V and 1 base at J, with 9 bases between the two ends. Germline loops: CDR1 SGHVS, CDR2 FQNEAQ. CDR3 length: 14 residues.